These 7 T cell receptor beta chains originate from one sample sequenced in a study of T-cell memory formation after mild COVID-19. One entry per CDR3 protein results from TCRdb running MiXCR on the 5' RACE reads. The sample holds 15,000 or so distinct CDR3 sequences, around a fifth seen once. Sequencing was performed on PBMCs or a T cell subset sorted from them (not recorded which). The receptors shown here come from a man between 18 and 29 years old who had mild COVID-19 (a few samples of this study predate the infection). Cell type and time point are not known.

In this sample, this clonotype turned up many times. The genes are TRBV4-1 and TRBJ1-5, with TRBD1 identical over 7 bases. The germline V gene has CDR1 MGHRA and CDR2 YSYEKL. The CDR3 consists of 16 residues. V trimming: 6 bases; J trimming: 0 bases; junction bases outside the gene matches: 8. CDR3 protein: CASSADRTYSNQPQHF. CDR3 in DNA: TGCGCCAGCAGTGCGGACAGGACGTATAGCAATCAGCCCCAGCATTTT.

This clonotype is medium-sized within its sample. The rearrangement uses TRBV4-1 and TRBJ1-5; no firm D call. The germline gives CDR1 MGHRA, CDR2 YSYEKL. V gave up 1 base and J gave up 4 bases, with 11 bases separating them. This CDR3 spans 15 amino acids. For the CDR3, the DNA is TGCGCCAGCAGCCAAGTAGCGGACGAAAATCAGCCCCAGCATTTT. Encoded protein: CASSQVADENQPQHF.

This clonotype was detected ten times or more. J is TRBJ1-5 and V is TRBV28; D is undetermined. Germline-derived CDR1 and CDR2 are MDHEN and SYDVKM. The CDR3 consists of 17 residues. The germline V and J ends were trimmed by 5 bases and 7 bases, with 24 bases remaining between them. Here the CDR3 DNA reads TGTGCCAGCAGTCCACGACGACCATATAGGGTTTGGCAGCCCCAGCATTTT. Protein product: CASSPRRPYRVWQPQHF.

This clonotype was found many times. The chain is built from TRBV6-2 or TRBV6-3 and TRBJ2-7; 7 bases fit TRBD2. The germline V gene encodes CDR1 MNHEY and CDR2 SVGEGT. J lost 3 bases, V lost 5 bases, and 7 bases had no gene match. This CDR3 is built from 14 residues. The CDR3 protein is CASSQDGRNYEQYV. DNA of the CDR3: TGTGCCAGCAGTCAGGACGGGAGGAACTACGAGCAGTACGTC.

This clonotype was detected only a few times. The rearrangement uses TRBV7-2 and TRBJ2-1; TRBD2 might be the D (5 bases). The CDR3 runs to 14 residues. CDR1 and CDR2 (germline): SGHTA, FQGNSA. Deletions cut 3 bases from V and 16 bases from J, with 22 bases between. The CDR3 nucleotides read TGTGCCAGCAGCTTTGTAACTGAGGTTGAGGGTGTTTTCTTC. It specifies CASSFVTEVEGVFF.

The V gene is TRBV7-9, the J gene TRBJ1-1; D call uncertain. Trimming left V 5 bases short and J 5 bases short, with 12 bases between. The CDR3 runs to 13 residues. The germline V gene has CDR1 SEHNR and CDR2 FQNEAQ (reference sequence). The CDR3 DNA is TGTGCCAGCAGCGGTCTGCCTGGGACTGAAGCTTTCTTT. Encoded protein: CASSGLPGTEAFF. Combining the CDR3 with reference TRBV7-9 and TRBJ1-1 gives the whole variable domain DTGVSQNPRHKITKRGQNVTFRCDPISEHNRLYWYRQTLGQGPEFLTYFQNEAQLEKSRLLSDRFSAERPKGSFSTLEIQRTEQGDSAMYLCASSGLPGTEAFFGQGTRLTVV.

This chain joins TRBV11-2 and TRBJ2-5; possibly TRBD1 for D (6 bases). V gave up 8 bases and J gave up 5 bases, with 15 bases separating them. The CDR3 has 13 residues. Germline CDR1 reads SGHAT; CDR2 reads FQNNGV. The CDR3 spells CASSRGGLETQYF. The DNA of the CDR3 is TGTGCCAGCTCACGTGGGGGCCTGGAGACCCAGTACTTC.